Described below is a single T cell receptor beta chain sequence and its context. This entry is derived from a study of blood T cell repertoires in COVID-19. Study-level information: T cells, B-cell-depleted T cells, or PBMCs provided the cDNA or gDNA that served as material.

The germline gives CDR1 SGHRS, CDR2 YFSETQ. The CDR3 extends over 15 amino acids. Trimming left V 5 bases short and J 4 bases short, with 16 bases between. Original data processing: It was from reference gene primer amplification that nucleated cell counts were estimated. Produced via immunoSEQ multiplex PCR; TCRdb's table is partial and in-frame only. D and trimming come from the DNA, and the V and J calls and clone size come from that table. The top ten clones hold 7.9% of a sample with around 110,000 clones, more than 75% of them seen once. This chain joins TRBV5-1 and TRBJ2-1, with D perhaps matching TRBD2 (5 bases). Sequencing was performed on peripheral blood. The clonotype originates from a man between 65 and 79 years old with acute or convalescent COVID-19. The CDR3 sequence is CASRTNSAVYNEQFF. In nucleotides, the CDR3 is TGCGCCAGCAGGACTAACTCGGCGGTTTACAATGAGCAGTTCTTC. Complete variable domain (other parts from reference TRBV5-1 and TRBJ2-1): KAGVTQTPRYLIKTRGQQVTLSCSPISGHRSVSWYQQTPGQGLQFLFEYFSETQRNKGNFPGRFSGRQFSNSRSEMNVSTLELGDSALYLCASRTNSAVYNEQFFGPGTRLTVL.